This T cell receptor beta chain was captured by sequencing in a study of cytomegalovirus exposure and HLA in healthy donors. Study-wide findings and caveats: Later on, an analysis showed TCR association rates differing by HLA locus, with DRB1 the most and HLA-C the fewest. Reportedly, diagnosis of cytomegalovirus status by the classifier showed high specificity and sensitivity. Whilst most TCR sequences proved rare, a subset of public TCRs occurred across many donors.

In germline, CDR1 is SGHRS, CDR2 YFSETQ. The trim removed 7 bases at V and 4 bases at J, leaving 11 bases unmatched. The CDR3 extends over 15 amino acids. Regarding this clone: Its target is not known.

Primers for the PCR totalled 60 Vbeta and 13 Jbeta. TCRdb's copy holds only in-frame clones and misses some; the assay was immunoSEQ multiplex PCR. Of approximately 98,000 clones in the sample, more than 70% were seen once. Participants comprised healthy donors of bone marrow. The sequence was collected from a man aged 18 to 29 in good health and CMV-seropositive. The chain carries TRBV5-1 and TRBJ2-1; 7 bases map to TRBD1. Sequenced input: PBMCs. CDR3 sequence reads: CASYTGQETYNEQFF. The CDR3 nucleotides are TGCGCCAGCTACACTGGACAGGAAACTTACAATGAGCAGTTCTTC.